This TCR beta chain originates from a study of identical twins. This clonotype was found many times. Germline CDR1 is LGHNA and CDR2 is YNFKEQ. The CDR3 is 20 residues long. The V gene end was trimmed by 3 bases and the J gene end by 3 bases; junction bases not matched to a gene: 17. TCRdb re-called the 5' RACE reads through MiXCR, storing one row per CDR3 protein. The table shows some 710,000 distinct CDR3 sequences, with roughly 6% occurring only once. This sequence was found in a man between 18 and 35 years old in good health. Sequencing used naive T cells sorted from blood. The gene calls are TRBV4-2 and TRBJ2-1, with 10 bases that match TRBD2. CDR3 DNA: TGTGCCAGCAGCCATCCGACCGGGCTAGCGGGAGTAAGTGACTACAATGAGCAGTTCTTC. This codes for CASSHPTGLAGVSDYNEQFF.